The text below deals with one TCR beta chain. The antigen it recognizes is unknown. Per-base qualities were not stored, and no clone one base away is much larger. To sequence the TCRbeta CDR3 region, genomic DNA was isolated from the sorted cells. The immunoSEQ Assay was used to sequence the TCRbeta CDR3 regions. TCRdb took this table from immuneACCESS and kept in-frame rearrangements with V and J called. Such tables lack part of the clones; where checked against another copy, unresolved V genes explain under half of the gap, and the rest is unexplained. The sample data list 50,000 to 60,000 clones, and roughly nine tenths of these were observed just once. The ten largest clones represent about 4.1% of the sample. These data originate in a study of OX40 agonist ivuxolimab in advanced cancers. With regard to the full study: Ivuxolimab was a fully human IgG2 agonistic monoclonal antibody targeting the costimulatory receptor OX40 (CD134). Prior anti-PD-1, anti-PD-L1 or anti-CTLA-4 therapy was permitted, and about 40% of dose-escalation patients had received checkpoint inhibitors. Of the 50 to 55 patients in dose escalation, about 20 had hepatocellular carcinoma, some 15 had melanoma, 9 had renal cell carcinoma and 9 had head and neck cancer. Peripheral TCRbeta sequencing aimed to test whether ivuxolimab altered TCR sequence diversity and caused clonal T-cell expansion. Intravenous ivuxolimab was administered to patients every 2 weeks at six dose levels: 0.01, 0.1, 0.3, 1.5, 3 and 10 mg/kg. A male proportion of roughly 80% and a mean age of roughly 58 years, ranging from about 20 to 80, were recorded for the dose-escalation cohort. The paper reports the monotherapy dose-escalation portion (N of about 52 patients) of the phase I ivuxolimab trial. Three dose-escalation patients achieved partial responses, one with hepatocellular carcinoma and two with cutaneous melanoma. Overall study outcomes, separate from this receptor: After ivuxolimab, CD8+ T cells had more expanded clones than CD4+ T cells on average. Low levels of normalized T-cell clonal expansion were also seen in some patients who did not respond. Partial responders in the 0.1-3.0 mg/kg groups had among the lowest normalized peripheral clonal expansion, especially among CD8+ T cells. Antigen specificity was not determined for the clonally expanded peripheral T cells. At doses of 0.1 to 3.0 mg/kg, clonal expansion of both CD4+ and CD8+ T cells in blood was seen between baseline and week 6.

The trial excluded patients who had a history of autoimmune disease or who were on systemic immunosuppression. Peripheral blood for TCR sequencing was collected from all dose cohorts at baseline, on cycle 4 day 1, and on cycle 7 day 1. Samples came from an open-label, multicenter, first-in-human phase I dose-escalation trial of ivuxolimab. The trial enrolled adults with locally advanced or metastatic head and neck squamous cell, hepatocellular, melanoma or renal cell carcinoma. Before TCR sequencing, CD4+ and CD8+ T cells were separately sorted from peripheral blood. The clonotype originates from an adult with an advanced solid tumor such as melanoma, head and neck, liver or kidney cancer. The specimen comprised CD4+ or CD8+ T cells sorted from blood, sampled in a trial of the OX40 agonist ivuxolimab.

The DNA reads TGTGCCAGCAGCCCAAGAGGGGAATACACGGCTAGCAATCAGCCCCAGCATTTT. The encoded protein is CASSPRGEYTASNQPQHF. The rearranged chain carries TRBV7-8 and TRBJ1-5, with TRBD1 perhaps the D gene, on 5 matching bases. The germline ends are 20 bases apart after V is trimmed by 5 bases and J by 0 bases. Based on the germline V gene, the CDR1 and CDR2 sequences are SGHVS and FQNEAQ. Taken from cysteine to phenylalanine, the CDR3 has 18 residues. Only the CDR3 region is kept as DNA, spanning 54 bases read in frame from base 1.